The next 22 T cell receptor beta chains were all read from a single sample in a study of blood T cell repertoires in COVID-19. TCRdb's table, derived via immunoSEQ multiplex PCR, lists solely in-frame clones and lacks some. The profile shows about 250,000 clones, over 70% of them singletons. Input material: peripheral blood. The receptors stem from a woman over 75 with acute or convalescent COVID-19.

This clone was detected a few times. The chain is built from TRBV7-2 and TRBJ1-3; tentative D call: TRBD1 (6 bases). V lost 5 bases, J lost 1 base, and 12 bases lay in between. Germline V gene data show CDR1 as SGHTA and CDR2 as FQGNSA. This CDR3 contains 15 residues. Here the CDR3 reads CASSQTTGSGNTIYF. The CDR3 DNA follows: TGTGCCAGCAGCCAGACGACAGGTTCTGGAAACACCATATATTTT.

The chain couples TRBV30 to TRBJ2-1; 12 nucleotides agree with TRBD2. The CDR3 extends over 13 amino acids. Germline values: CDR1 GTSNPN, CDR2 SVGIG (reference sequence). J gave up 5 bases and V 7 bases, and 3 bases lay outside the gene matches. CDR3 DNA: TGTGCCTCTAGCGGGAGGGCCCACAATGAGCAGTTCTTC. Its translation is CASSGRAHNEQFF. Full variable domain (rest looked up from reference TRBV30 and TRBJ2-1): SQTIHQWPATLVQPVGSPLSLECTVEGTSNPNLYWYRQAAGRGLQLLFYSVGIGQISSEVPQNLSASRPQDRQFILSSKKLLLSDSGFYLCASSGRAHNEQFFGPGTRLTVL.

This clone has only a few counts. The rearrangement links TRBV6-5 to TRBJ2-5, with TRBD2 matching over 9 bases. The J segment lost 2 bases and the V segment lost 4 bases, leaving 8 bases of the junction unmatched. The CDR3 spans 16 residues. Germline CDR1 and CDR2: MNHEY and SVGAGI. The CDR3 region is CASSFSISGGQETQYF. The CDR3 nucleotides are TGTGCCAGCAGTTTTTCGATTAGCGGGGGACAAGAGACCCAGTACTTC.

This clone is a singleton in its sample. The genes are TRBV18 and TRBJ2-7; a possible D gene is TRBD2 (6 bases). Germline CDR1 KGHSH, CDR2 LQKENI. V was cut by 6 bases and J by 3 bases, with 12 bases left in between. The CDR3 has 13 amino acids. CDR3 loop: CASSGSSVYEQYF. CDR3 DNA sequence: TGTGCCAGCTCTGGATCTAGCGTCTACGAGCAGTACTTC.

The rearrangement joins TRBV3-1 (or the pseudogene TRBV3-2) to TRBJ1-1; D may be TRBD1 (6 bases). The germline V gene has CDR1 LGHDT and CDR2 YNNKEL (reference sequence). The CDR3 runs to 12 residues. V was shortened by 4 bases and J by 7 bases, with 10 bases between the two germline ends. The CDR3 loop reads CASSLLQGEAFF. CDR3 DNA sequence: TGTGCCAGCAGCCTCCTACAGGGTGAAGCTTTCTTT.

Worth noting for this clone: Distinct nucleotide sequences in the sample also encode this CDR3. The chain joins TRBV28 to TRBJ1-1; no reliable D call. Germline CDR1 MDHEN, CDR2 SYDVKM. Between the trimmed V and J ends, which lost 2 bases and 1 base, there was a span of 5 bases. The CDR3 runs 13 residues. The CDR3 reads CASSLGGNTEAFF. The CDR3 DNA follows: TGTGCCAGCAGTTTAGGCGGGAACACTGAAGCTTTCTTT.

The chain joins TRBV2 to TRBJ2-3, with 11 bases that match TRBD1. Germline V gene sequence: CDR1 SNHLY, CDR2 FYNNEI. The junction had 5 bases not matched to a gene; V was cut back by 7 bases and J by 5 bases. The CDR3 has 14 amino acids. In nucleotides, the CDR3 is TGTGCCAGCAACCCGGGACAGGGGGAAGATACGCAGTATTTT. Translation: CASNPGQGEDTQYF.

V gene TRBV4-1 combines with J gene TRBJ2-2; 7 nucleotides line up with TRBD1. The CDR3 runs to 17 residues. With 3 bases clipped from V and 3 bases from J, the junction kept 10 bases outside the gene matches. Germline V CDR1 and CDR2: MGHRA, YSYEKL. The CDR3 is CASSQQPGTEYTGELFF. CDR3 in DNA: TGCGCCAGCAGCCAGCAGCCCGGGACAGAATACACCGGGGAGCTGTTTTTT.

The DNA of the CDR3 is TGTGCCAGCATCCCCCCGGGGAGGTCTGTTGGCTACACCTTC. Residues: CASIPPGRSVGYTF. V and J are TRBV28 and TRBJ1-2; D remains ambiguous. CDR1 is MDHEN and CDR2 is SYDVKM in the germline V gene. There are 14 residues in the CDR3. With 7 bases removed from V and 7 bases from J, the gap between germline ends came to 19 bases.

V usage is TRBV20-1 and J usage is TRBJ2-1; D is unresolved. Trimming shortened V by 6 bases and J by 9 bases, and 9 bases separated the two germline ends. Looked up from germline, CDR1 is DFQATT and CDR2 is SNEGSKA (reference sequence). The CDR3 spans 10 residues. CDR3 loop: CSALRGEQFF. CDR3 sequence (DNA): TGCAGTGCCCTGAGAGGTGAGCAGTTCTTC.

V and J are TRBV27 and TRBJ1-2; 7 nucleotides match TRBD1. The CDR3 sequence is 16 residues long. V lost 6 bases to trimming and J lost 3 bases; unmatched junction nucleotides: 13. The germline V gene has CDR1 MNHEY and CDR2 SMNVEV (reference sequence). The CDR3 spells CASRPTGVYGDYGYTF. CDR3 DNA sequence: TGTGCCAGCAGGCCAACAGGGGTGTATGGAGACTATGGCTACACCTTC.

The genes are TRBV5-1 and TRBJ2-5; D possibly corresponds to TRBD1 (5 bases). Germline CDR1 is SGHRS and CDR2 is YFSETQ. V dropped 7 bases and J dropped 3 bases, with 16 bases sitting between them. There are 14 residues in the CDR3. DNA of the CDR3: TGCGCCAGCCGAAAAGACAGCCCAGAAGAGACCCAGTACTTC. As protein: CASRKDSPEETQYF.

This clone was seen a handful of times. The V gene is TRBV28, the J gene TRBJ2-7, with TRBD2 identical over 8 bases. The CDR3 totals 15 residues. Trimming took 6 bases from V and 1 from J; bases not matched to a gene: 8. Germline V gene sequence: CDR1 MDHEN, CDR2 SYDVKM. CDR3 sequence: CASSPPGGGSYEQYF. CDR3 DNA sequence: TGTGCCAGCAGCCCGCCCGGGGGGGGGTCCTACGAGCAGTACTTC.

The chain uses TRBV3-1 (or the pseudogene TRBV3-2) and TRBJ1-4; no definite D call. CDR1 and CDR2 from the germline V gene are LGHDT and YNNKEL (reference sequence). Trimming took off 5 bases at V and 8 bases at J, with 15 bases between the two ends. This CDR3 contains 14 residues. Here the CDR3 DNA reads TGTGCCAGCAGCGAGGGTTATTTGAGGGAAAAACTGTTTTTT. Its protein is CASSEGYLREKLFF.

The chain joins TRBV12-5 to TRBJ2-3; 13 nucleotides line up with TRBD2. CDR1 and CDR2 from the germline V gene are LGHNT and FRNRAP. The CDR3 covers 16 residues. The J segment lost 6 bases and the V segment lost 4 bases, leaving 7 bases of the junction unmatched. CDR3 sequence: CASGSILAGGRDTQYF. The CDR3 DNA reads TGTGCTAGTGGTTCCATACTAGCGGGGGGGCGCGATACGCAGTATTTT.

This rearrangement joins TRBV28 to TRBJ2-1; 10 positions match TRBD2. Germline V gene lookup returns CDR1 MDHEN and CDR2 SYDVKM. This CDR3 is built from 13 residues. The V segment lost 5 bases and the J segment 15 bases; nucleotides outside the gene matches: 10. The chain's CDR3 is CASSDRASGSTFF. CDR3 coding DNA: TGTGCCAGCAGTGACAGGGCTAGCGGGAGCACGTTCTTC.

The CDR3 DNA sequence: TGTGCCAGCGCCCAGGGGGACAGACCCTACGAGCAGTACTTC. It specifies CASAQGDRPYEQYF. V gene TRBV7-2 combines with J gene TRBJ2-7; 7 bases agree with TRBD1. The V segment lost 8 bases and the J segment 2 bases; nucleotides outside the gene matches: 9. This CDR3 region has 14 residues. Germline V lookup: CDR1 SGHTA, CDR2 FQGNSA.

The CDR3 region is CASSIRGLNEQFF. The CDR3 nucleotides are TGTGCCAGTAGTATAAGGGGGCTAAATGAGCAGTTCTTC. The V call is TRBV19, the J call TRBJ2-1; 7 bases are shared with TRBD1. CDR3 length: 13 residues. V shed 2 bases and J 7 bases; nucleotides not matched to a gene: 2. The germline CDR1 and CDR2 sequences are LNHDA and SQIVND (reference sequence).

The table lists this clone with a count of one. This chain joins TRBV5-8 and TRBJ2-1; 11 nucleotides line up with TRBD2. CDR1 SGHTS and CDR2 YDEGEE come from the germline V gene. CDR3 size: 14 residues. J lost 6 bases, V lost 5 bases, and 4 bases had no gene match. CDR3 nucleotide sequence: TGTGCCAGCAGGGTAGCGGGAGGGTCCAATGAGCAGTTCTTC. It is translated as CASRVAGGSNEQFF.

To note about this clone: This specimen includes other DNA sequences encoding the same CDR3. This chain links TRBV7-9 with TRBJ2-5, with 11 bases identical to TRBD1. Trimming at V came to 5 bases and at J to 5 bases, leaving 4 bases not matched to a gene. Per the germline V gene, CDR1 is SEHNR and CDR2 is FQNEAQ (reference sequence). The CDR3 extends over 14 amino acids. As DNA, the CDR3 is TGTGCCAGCAGCCCGGACAGGGGGCGTGAGACCCAGTACTTC. This translates into CASSPDRGRETQYF.

Regarding this clone: The junction departs from the called germline gene at one end, perhaps through a read error. The chain has TRBV3-1 (or the pseudogene TRBV3-2) and TRBJ2-7; tentative D call: TRBD2 (6 bases). This CDR3 has 16 amino acids. CDR1 is LGHDT and CDR2 is YNNKEL in the germline V gene (reference sequence). The CDR3 bases are TGTGCCGGCAGCCCCCGTCCAGCGGGCTCCGCCTACGAGCAGTACTTC. It encodes CAGSPRPAGSAYEQYF.

This chain uses TRBV5-1 with TRBJ1-4; a weak D match, TRBD1 (6 bases). V lost 0 bases and J lost 8, with 11 bases in between. The CDR3 covers 14 residues. Germline V gives CDR1 SGHRS, CDR2 YFSETQ. The CDR3 DNA reads as TGCGCCAGCAGCTTGGAGGCAGGGGTAGAAAAACTGTTTTTT. This codes for CASSLEAGVEKLFF.